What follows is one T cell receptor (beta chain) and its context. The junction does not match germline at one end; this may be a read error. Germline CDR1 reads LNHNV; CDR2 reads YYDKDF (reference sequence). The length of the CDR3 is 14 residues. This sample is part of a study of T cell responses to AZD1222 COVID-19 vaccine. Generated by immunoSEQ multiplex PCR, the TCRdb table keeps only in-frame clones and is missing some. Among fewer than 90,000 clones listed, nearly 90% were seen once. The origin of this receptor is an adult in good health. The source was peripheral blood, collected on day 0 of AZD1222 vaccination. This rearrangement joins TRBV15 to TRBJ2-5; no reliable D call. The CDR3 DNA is TGTGCCACCAGCGGAGACGTGGGTCGGGAGACCCAGTACTTC. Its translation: CATSGDVGRETQYF. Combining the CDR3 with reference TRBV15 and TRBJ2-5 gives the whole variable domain DAMVIQNPRYQVTQFGKPVTLSCSQTLNHNVMYWYQQKSSQAPKLLFHYYDKDFNNEADTPDNFQSRRPNTSFCFLDIRSPGLGDTAMYLCATSGDVGRETQYFGPGTRLLVL.